Presented here are 20 T cell receptor beta chains from one specimen sequenced in a study of T cell repertoires and HLA-DP antigens. Profiled with immunoSEQ multiplex PCR; TCRdb holds only in-frame clones, not every one. In the table there are approximately 100,000 clones, around nine tenths of which are singletons. These receptors' antigens are unknown. The sample consisted of CD4+ T cells from PBMCs. Source of these receptors: a man in his fifties in good health and CMV-seronegative.

The chain is built from TRBV6-1 and TRBJ1-1, with D perhaps TRBD1 (6 bases). Trimming removed 7 bases at V and 4 bases at J, with 16 bases between. Germline CDR1 MNHNS, CDR2 SASEGT. The CDR3 runs 14 residues. The CDR3, as DNA: TGTGCCAGCACCAGGGACGAGGGGGGCACTGAAGCTTTCTTT. Translated, it gives CASTRDEGGTEAFF.

This sequence joins TRBV5-1 and TRBJ1-1, with 7 bases matching TRBD1. Per the germline V gene, CDR1 is SGHRS and CDR2 is YFSETQ. V was pared by 4 bases and J by 1 base, with 4 bases of the junction left unmatched. CDR3 length: 14 residues. CDR3 DNA: TGCGCCAGCAGCAAGGGGACAGCGAACACTGAAGCTTTCTTT. Translating it yields CASSKGTANTEAFF.

V is TRBV30 and J is TRBJ2-1; D might be TRBD1 (6 bases). Germline V gene lookup returns CDR1 GTSNPN and CDR2 SVGIG (reference sequence). CDR3 size: 16 residues. Trimming took 0 bases from V and 7 from J, leaving 19 bases between them. CDR3 region: CAWSVLGTTPGNEQFF. In DNA, the CDR3 is TGTGCCTGGAGTGTACTGGGGACAACTCCAGGGAATGAGCAGTTCTTC.

The rearrangement joins TRBV2 to TRBJ2-2; D might be TRBD1 or TRBD2, each matching 5 bases. The germline CDR1 and CDR2 sequences are SNHLY and FYNNEI. The CDR3 loop spans 13 amino acids. V was cut by 7 bases and J by 2 bases, with 8 bases left in between. The CDR3 bases are TGTGCCAGCAAGAGGGACAACACCGGGGAGCTGTTTTTT. Amino acids: CASKRDNTGELFF.

The chain is built from TRBV9 and TRBJ1-1, with 7 bases lining up with TRBD1. The CDR3 is made up of 15 amino acids. Germline values: CDR1 SGDLS, CDR2 YYNGEE. Trimming cost V 0 bases and J 5 bases; bases outside gene matches: 7. The CDR3 coding sequence is TGTGCCAGCAGCGTAGGGGACAGCCTTAGGACTGAAGCTTTCTTT. It is translated as CASSVGDSLRTEAFF.

The chain carries TRBV12-1 and TRBJ1-4. TRBV12-1 is a documented pseudogene. CDR3 size: 14 residues. For the CDR3, the DNA is TGTGCCAGCAGCGGGATTGGCAATCATGAAAAACTGTTTTTT. Protein: CASSGIGNHEKLFF.

CDR3 amino acids: CSVSSRIRDTEAFF. The CDR3 DNA follows: TGCAGCGTTTCCAGTAGGATCCGGGACACTGAAGCTTTCTTT. This rearrangement joins TRBV29-1 to TRBJ1-1; D unclear. The germline V gene has CDR1 SQVTM and CDR2 ANQGSEA. V was pared by 5 bases and J by 3 bases, with 16 bases between. This CDR3 contains 14 residues.

This clone was seen just once. This CDR3 reads CASSYSTGRGQPQHF. The CDR3 DNA is TGTGCCAGCAGTTACTCAACAGGGCGAGGTCAGCCCCAGCATTTT. The rearrangement uses TRBV6-6 and TRBJ1-5, with a tentative D call TRBD1 (6 bases). This CDR3 region has 15 residues. V was pared by 0 bases and J by 6 bases, with 12 bases between. Germline CDR1 is MNHNY and CDR2 is SVGAGI (reference sequence).

The genes are TRBV13 and TRBJ2-3; D is ambiguous. Germline CDR1 and CDR2: PRHDT and FYEKMQ (reference sequence). The CDR3 is 14 residues long. The V end lost 1 base, the J end lost 2 bases, and 7 bases lay between the germline ends. CDR3 sequence (DNA): TGTGCCAGCAGCTTAGTGTCTTCCACAGATACGCAGTATTTT. This codes for CASSLVSSTDTQYF.

V usage is TRBV11-3 and J usage is TRBJ2-3; a possible D gene is TRBD2 (7 bases). CDR3 size: 14 residues. Deletions cut 6 bases from V and 6 bases from J, with 16 bases between. Looked up from germline, CDR1 is SGHNT and CDR2 is YENEEA. CDR3 DNA sequence: TGTGCCAGCAGTCCCGGGGGGCGAGCGGATACGCAGTATTTT. It specifies CASSPGGRADTQYF.

The chain joins TRBV6-1 to TRBJ2-5; D is perhaps TRBD1 (6 bases). Germline V gene lookup returns CDR1 MNHNS and CDR2 SASEGT. The V end was cut by 1 base, the J end by 5 bases, with 20 bases between. The CDR3 is 17 amino acids. CDR3: CASSEVLGQTRGETQYF. Here the CDR3 DNA reads TGTGCCAGCAGTGAAGTGTTGGGGCAGACAAGGGGGGAGACCCAGTACTTC.

This chain joins TRBV15 and TRBJ2-7, with 7 bases that match TRBD2. Germline V CDR1 and CDR2: LNHNV, YYDKDF (reference sequence). Trimming removed 0 bases from V and 4 bases from J; junction bases left unmatched: 6. The CDR3 is 15 residues long. In nucleotides, the CDR3 is TGTGCCACCAGCAGAGAGCGGGGGAGCTTATACGAGCAGTACTTC. Its protein is CATSRERGSLYEQYF. Together with reference TRBV15 and TRBJ2-7, the CDR3 gives the full variable domain: DAMVIQNPRYQVTQFGKPVTLSCSQTLNHNVMYWYQQKSSQAPKLLFHYYDKDFNNEADTPDNFQSRRPNTSFCFLDIRSPGLGDTAMYLCATSRERGSLYEQYFGPGTRLTVT.

The rearrangement links TRBV4-3 to TRBJ2-1; TRBD2 matches 8 bases. V lost 0 bases and J lost 7; bases outside the gene matches: 11. Germline V gene data show CDR1 as LGHNA and CDR2 as YSLEER. This CDR3 has 17 residues. The CDR3 region is CASSQDWSGGPRNEQFF. The CDR3 DNA reads as TGCGCCAGCAGCCAAGATTGGTCGGGGGGGCCGAGGAATGAGCAGTTCTTC.

V is TRBV30 and J is TRBJ2-7; tentatively, D is TRBD2 (6 bases). The CDR3 totals 15 residues. Looked up from germline, CDR1 is GTSNPN and CDR2 is SVGIG (reference sequence). Trimming removed 3 bases at V and 9 bases at J, with 24 bases between. Here the CDR3 reads CAWRDKPTGSPGQYF. CDR3 bases: TGTGCCTGGAGGGATAAGCCAACCGGGAGTCCCGGGCAGTACTTC. The variable domain in full, completed from reference TRBV30 and TRBJ2-7, reads SQTIHQWPATLVQPVGSPLSLECTVEGTSNPNLYWYRQAAGRGLQLLFYSVGIGQISSEVPQNLSASRPQDRQFILSSKKLLLSDSGFYLCAWRDKPTGSPGQYFGPGTRLTVT.

This rearrangement joins TRBV10-1 to TRBJ2-3, with a tentative D call TRBD1 (6 bases). The V end was cut by 4 bases, the J end by 6 bases, with 17 bases between. The CDR3 spans 15 residues. Germline V gene sequence: CDR1 WNHNN, CDR2 SYGVQD (reference sequence). CDR3 DNA sequence: TGCGCCAGCAGTGTGGACTCCCCAGGGGCGGATACGCAGTATTTT. Translated: CASSVDSPGADTQYF.

The sample holds a few counts of this clone. The chain carries TRBV5-1 and TRBJ1-3, with 8 bases lining up with TRBD1. The CDR3 contains 16 residues. The ends lost 1 base at V and 3 bases at J; junction bases unmatched: 6. Germline loops: CDR1 SGHRS, CDR2 YFSETQ. The CDR3 loop reads CASSLQPGGFGNTIYF. The CDR3 nucleotides read TGCGCCAGCAGCTTGCAGCCAGGGGGCTTTGGAAACACCATATATTTT.

This clone was observed a handful of times. J is TRBJ2-3 and V is TRBV27, with TRBD2 identical over 9 bases. V gave up 5 bases and J gave up 2 bases; unmatched junction bases: 11. The CDR3 consists of 17 residues. Germline CDR1 reads MNHEY; CDR2 reads SMNVEV (reference sequence). The CDR3 is CASSAHGRGGPTDTQYF. The DNA for the CDR3 is TGTGCCAGCAGTGCCCACGGGCGGGGGGGACCCACAGATACGCAGTATTTT.

This rearrangement joins TRBV18 to TRBJ2-3; 11 bases match TRBD2. The germline gives CDR1 KGHSH, CDR2 LQKENI. This CDR3 region has 17 residues. The junction had 7 bases not matched to a gene; V was cut back by 0 bases and J by 5 bases. The CDR3 DNA sequence: TGTGCCAGCTCACCACCGGCGCTAGCGGGAGGCCTAGATACGCAGTATTTT. Amino acid sequence: CASSPPALAGGLDTQYF.

The CDR3 DNA follows: TGTGCCAGCAGTGAAGGGTACGGCGGCTACACCTTC. Translation: CASSEGYGGYTF. The chain recombines TRBV6-1 with TRBJ1-2, with D unclear. Trimming cost V 1 base and J 8 bases, with 8 bases left between them. The CDR3 spans 12 residues. Germline V gene sequence: CDR1 MNHNS, CDR2 SASEGT.

This sequence joins TRBV29-1 and TRBJ1-2, with D possibly being TRBD1 (5 bases). Germline values: CDR1 SQVTM, CDR2 ANQGSEA. CDR3 length: 12 amino acids. The V gene lost 4 bases and the J gene lost 7 bases, with 13 bases spanning the gap. The CDR3 region is CSVVRGPSGYTF. CDR3 bases: TGCAGCGTTGTGCGGGGACCGTCTGGCTACACCTTC.